The T cell receptor (beta chain) described here comes from a study of radiation and T cells in renal cell carcinoma. Study results and caveats: No pretreatment tumor biopsies were available for baseline clonotypes.

As to time point: blood 4 weeks post-SBRT, at nephrectomy. Sample treatment: 15 Gy SBRT to primary tumor, nephrectomy 4 weeks later. Nephrectomy followed 15 Gy stereotactic body radiation by 4 weeks. Data came from immunoSEQ multiplex PCR; TCRdb stores just in-frame clones and leaves some out. The sample has about 150,000 clones, 80% to 90% seen once. The sample holds a few counts of this clone. The antigen remains unidentified. CDR1 is SGHRS, CDR2 YFSETQ, per germline. This CDR3 spans 14 amino acids. Trimming left V 1 base short and J 4 bases short, with 9 bases between. Material: blood, obtained from a patient whose treatment included radiotherapy and nephrectomy. The sequence was collected from a woman aged 45-59 years with renal cell carcinoma. The chain employs TRBV5-1 and TRBJ2-1; a possible D gene is TRBD1 (6 bases). CDR3 sequence (DNA): TGCGCCAGCAGCTTGACAGGGATGTACAATGAGCAGTTCTTC. It translates to CASSLTGMYNEQFF.